What follows describes a single TCR beta chain. Its specificity is unknown. Samples from alopecia areata patients were lesional scalp punch biopsies and peripheral blood. The record originates from a study of CD8+ T cells in alopecia areata. Overall study results and limits: The study found TCR sharing across patients less clear than in mice, possibly for HLA reasons.

Germline V gene sequence: CDR1 SNHLY, CDR2 FYNNEI. CDR3 size: 12 residues. The V and J ends lost 8 bases and 6 bases, in that order; junction bases with no gene match: 4. Extracted RNA was reverse transcribed into cDNA, the sequencing template. The table came from immunoSEQ multiplex PCR; TCRdb's copy has only in-frame clones and leaves some out. The table shows about 30,000 clones, with around two thirds occurring only once. This rearrangement joins TRBV2 to TRBJ2-1; the match to TRBD2 covers 7 bases. The origin of this receptor is a human donor with alopecia areata. The sample taken for sequencing was NKG2D-high CD8+ T cells sorted from blood. The CDR3 DNA sequence: TGTGCCAGCGGGGTAGCGGGCAATGAGCAGTTCTTC. Its translation is CASGVAGNEQFF.